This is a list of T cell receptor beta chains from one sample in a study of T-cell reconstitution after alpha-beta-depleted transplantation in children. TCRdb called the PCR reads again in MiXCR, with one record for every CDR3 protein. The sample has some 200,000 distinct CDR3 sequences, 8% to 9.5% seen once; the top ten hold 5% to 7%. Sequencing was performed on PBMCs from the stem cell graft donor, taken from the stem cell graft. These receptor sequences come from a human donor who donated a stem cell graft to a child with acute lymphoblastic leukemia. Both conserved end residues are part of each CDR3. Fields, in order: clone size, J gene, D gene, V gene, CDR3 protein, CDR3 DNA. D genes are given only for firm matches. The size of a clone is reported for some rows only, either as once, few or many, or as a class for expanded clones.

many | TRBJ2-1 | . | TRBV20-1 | CSASGSFVVNEQFF | TGCAGTGCCTCGGGCTCCTTCGTAGTAAATGAGCAGTTCTTC
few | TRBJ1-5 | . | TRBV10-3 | CATKGRNSNQPQHF | TGTGCCACCAAGGGACGGAATAGCAATCAGCCCCAGCATTTT
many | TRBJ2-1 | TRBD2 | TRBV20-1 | CSASGGANGEQFF | TGCAGTGCTAGCGGGGGGGCCAATGGTGAGCAGTTCTTC
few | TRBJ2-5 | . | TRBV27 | CASSTRVQETQYF | TGTGCCAGCAGCACTCGGGTCCAAGAGACCCAGTACTTC
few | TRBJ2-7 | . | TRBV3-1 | CASSQASVYEQYF | TGTGCCAGCAGCCAAGCCAGTGTCTACGAGCAGTACTTC
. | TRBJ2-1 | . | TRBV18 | CASSPSRDGEQFF | TGTGCCAGCTCACCATCACGGGACGGTGAGCAGTTCTTC
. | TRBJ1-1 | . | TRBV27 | CASSSAPGGGNTEAFF | TGTGCCAGCAGTTCGGCCCCGGGAGGCGGGAACACTGAAGCTTTCTTT
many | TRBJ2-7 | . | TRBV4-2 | CASSQEEGSDHEQYF | TGTGCCAGCAGCCAAGAGGAGGGCTCAGACCACGAGCAGTACTTC
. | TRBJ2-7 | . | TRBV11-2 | CASSPGGRMDEQYF | TGTGCCAGCAGCCCCGGGGGCAGGATGGACGAGCAGTACTTC
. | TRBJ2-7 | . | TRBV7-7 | CASSPHAVGVYEQYF | TGTGCCAGCAGCCCTCACGCAGTGGGGGTATACGAGCAGTACTTC
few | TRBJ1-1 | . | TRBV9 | CASSVVGSGGTEAFF | TGTGCCAGCAGCGTAGTGGGCAGTGGAGGGACTGAAGCTTTCTTT
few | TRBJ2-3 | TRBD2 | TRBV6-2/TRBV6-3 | CASTPITSGGTGADTQYF | TGTGCCAGCACCCCCATTACTAGCGGGGGGACCGGCGCAGATACGCAGTATTTT
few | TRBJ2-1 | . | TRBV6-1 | CASSAYRGGQILNEQFF | TGTGCCAGCAGTGCCTACAGGGGGGGACAGATTTTAAATGAGCAGTTCTTC
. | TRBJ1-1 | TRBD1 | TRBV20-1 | CSATDRADTEAFF | TGCAGTGCTACCGACAGGGCTGACACTGAAGCTTTCTTT
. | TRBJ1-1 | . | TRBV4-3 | CASSQDVVIGMNTEAFF | TGCGCCAGCAGCCAAGACGTCGTTATCGGGATGAACACTGAAGCTTTCTTT
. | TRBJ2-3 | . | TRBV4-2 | CASSPGTPAQYF | TGTGCCAGCAGCCCCGGGACCCCCGCGCAGTATTTT
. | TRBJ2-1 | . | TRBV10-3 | CAISEEQGLGYNEQFF | TGTGCCATCAGTGAAGAACAGGGCTTGGGGTACAATGAGCAGTTCTTC
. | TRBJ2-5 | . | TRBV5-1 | CASSFLSEETQYF | TGCGCCAGCAGCTTTTTGTCAGAAGAGACCCAGTACTTC
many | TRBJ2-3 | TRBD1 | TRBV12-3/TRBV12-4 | CASSPPDRRSTDTQYF | TGTGCCAGCAGTCCCCCGGACAGGAGAAGCACAGATACGCAGTATTTT
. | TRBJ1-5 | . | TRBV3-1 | CASSQAGTLNQPQHF | TGTGCCAGCAGCCAAGCCGGGACATTAAATCAGCCCCAGCATTTT
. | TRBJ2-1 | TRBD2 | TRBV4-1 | CASSHKLAGTIYNEQFF | TGCGCCAGCAGCCATAAACTAGCGGGGACGATTTACAATGAGCAGTTCTTC
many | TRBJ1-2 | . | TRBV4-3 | CASSQDQGAVYGYTF | TGCGCCAGCAGCCAAGACCAAGGGGCGGTCTATGGCTACACCTTC
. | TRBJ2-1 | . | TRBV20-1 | CSARGGTTNNEQFF | TGCAGTGCAAGAGGCGGGACGACTAACAATGAGCAGTTCTTC
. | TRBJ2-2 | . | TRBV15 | CATSRVGRNTGELFF | TGTGCCACCAGCAGAGTAGGAAGGAACACCGGGGAGCTGTTTTTT
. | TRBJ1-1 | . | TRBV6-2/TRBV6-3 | CASAGTWEGEAFF | TGTGCCAGCGCAGGGACATGGGAGGGTGAAGCTTTCTTT
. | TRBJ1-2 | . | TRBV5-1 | CASSLTSGTYYGYTF | TGCGCCAGCAGCCTAACCTCCGGGACATACTATGGCTACACCTTC
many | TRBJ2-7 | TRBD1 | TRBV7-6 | CASSRGTGVSYEQYF | TGTGCCAGCAGCCGAGGGACAGGGGTTTCCTACGAGCAGTACTTC
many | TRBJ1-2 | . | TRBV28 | CASSFGQYGYTF | TGTGCCAGCAGTTTCGGACAGTATGGCTACACCTTC
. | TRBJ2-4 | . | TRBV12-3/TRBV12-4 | CASSPRGGSIQYF | TGTGCCAGCAGCCCAAGGGGGGGGAGCATTCAGTACTTC
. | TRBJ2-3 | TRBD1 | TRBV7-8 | CASSLAPRQGAADTQYF | TGTGCCAGCAGCTTAGCGCCTAGGCAGGGGGCCGCAGATACGCAGTATTTT
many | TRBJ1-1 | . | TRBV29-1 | CSVSLGGNTEAFF | TGCAGCGTTAGTCTGGGGGGAAACACTGAAGCTTTCTTT
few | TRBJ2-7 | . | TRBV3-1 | CASSPDGQLPYEQYF | TGTGCCAGCAGCCCCGACGGACAGCTCCCCTACGAGCAGTACTTC
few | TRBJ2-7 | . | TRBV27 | CASRLSLGSSYEQYF | TGTGCCAGCAGATTATCACTAGGAAGCTCCTACGAGCAGTACTTC
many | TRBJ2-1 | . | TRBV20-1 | CSASSSGQFF | TGCAGTGCTAGTAGTAGCGGGCAGTTCTTC
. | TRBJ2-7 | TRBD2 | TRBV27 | CASSLIPTSGGLYEQYF | TGTGCCAGCAGTTTAATCCCTACTAGCGGGGGACTCTACGAGCAGTACTTC
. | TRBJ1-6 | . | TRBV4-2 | CASSQAKTRSPLHF | TGTGCCAGCAGCCAAGCTAAGACCCGTTCACCCCTCCACTTT
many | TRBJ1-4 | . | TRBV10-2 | CASSESNNEKLFF | TGCGCCAGCAGTGAGTCGAACAATGAAAAACTGTTTTTT
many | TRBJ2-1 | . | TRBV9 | CASSPRTSYNEQFF | TGTGCCAGCAGCCCGAGAACGTCTTACAATGAGCAGTTCTTC
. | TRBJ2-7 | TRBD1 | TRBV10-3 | CAISEDRGPSYEQYF | TGTGCCATCAGTGAGGACAGGGGCCCTTCCTACGAGCAGTACTTC
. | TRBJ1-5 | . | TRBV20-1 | CSAPGRSNQPQHF | TGCAGTGCCCCAGGTCGGAGCAATCAGCCCCAGCATTTT
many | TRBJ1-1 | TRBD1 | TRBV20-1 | CSARQGEGEAFF | TGCAGTGCCAGACAGGGGGAAGGTGAAGCTTTCTTT
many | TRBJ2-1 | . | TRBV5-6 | CASSLAPQSYNEQFF | TGTGCCAGCAGCTTGGCTCCCCAATCCTACAATGAGCAGTTCTTC
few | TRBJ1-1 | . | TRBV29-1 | CSVGLPGMNTEAFF | TGCAGCGTTGGCCTCCCAGGGATGAACACTGAAGCTTTCTTT
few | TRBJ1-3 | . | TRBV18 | CASSPQGISGNTIYF | TGTGCCAGCTCACCACAAGGGATCTCTGGAAACACCATATATTTT
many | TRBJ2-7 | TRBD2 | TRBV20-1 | CSAAQTSGVYEQYF | TGCAGTGCTGCACAGACTAGCGGGGTGTACGAGCAGTACTTC
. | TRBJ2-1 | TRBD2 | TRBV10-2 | CASQLLAGPYNEQFF | TGCGCCAGCCAACTACTAGCGGGGCCGTACAATGAGCAGTTCTTC
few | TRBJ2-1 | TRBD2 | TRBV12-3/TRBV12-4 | CASSGGLAGAQQFF | TGTGCCAGCAGTGGAGGACTAGCGGGGGCACAGCAGTTCTTC